These 27 T cell receptor beta chains came from one sample sequenced in a study of OX40 agonist ivuxolimab in advanced cancers. TCRdb's copy holds only in-frame clones and misses some; the assay was immunoSEQ multiplex PCR. The table records tens of thousands of clones, roughly nine tenths of them present only once. Sequenced material: CD4+ or CD8+ T cells sorted from blood, taken in a trial of the OX40 agonist ivuxolimab. These receptors came from an adult with an advanced solid tumor such as melanoma, head and neck, liver or kidney cancer.

The chain combines TRBV7-9 with TRBJ2-1; possibly TRBD1 or TRBD2 for D (5 bases each). The V gene lost 4 bases and the J gene lost 5 bases, with 12 bases spanning the gap. CDR3 length: 14 amino acids. Germline V gives CDR1 SEHNR, CDR2 FQNEAQ (reference sequence). CDR3 in amino acids: CASSSGTYNNEQFF. CDR3 sequence (DNA): TGTGCCAGCAGCTCTGGGACCTACAACAATGAGCAGTTCTTC.

J is TRBJ2-3 and V is TRBV18, with 9 bases identical to TRBD2. There are 17 residues in the CDR3. The germline V gene encodes CDR1 KGHSH and CDR2 LQKENI. J lost 1 base, V lost 3 bases, and 8 bases had no gene match. The DNA of the CDR3 is TGTGCCAGCTCACCCCAGACTAGCGGAGGAGGCACAGATACGCAGTATTTT. Translated, it gives CASSPQTSGGGTDTQYF.

The CDR3 coding sequence is TGTGCCAGCAGTTCCCCACTAGCGGGAGGATACGAGCAGTACTTC. Protein sequence: CASSSPLAGGYEQYF. J is TRBJ2-7 and V is TRBV27; 12 positions match TRBD2. CDR3 length: 15 residues. J was trimmed by 4 bases and V by 4 bases; bases with no gene match: 5. Germline V gene sequence: CDR1 MNHEY, CDR2 SMNVEV (reference sequence).

The J gene is TRBJ1-3, the V gene TRBV30; D gene ambiguous. The CDR3 length is 15 residues. V was clipped by 5 bases and J by 0 bases, with 14 bases between them. Germline V gene sequence: CDR1 GTSNPN, CDR2 SVGIG (reference sequence). CDR3 residues: CAWEISLRSGNTIYF. As DNA, the CDR3 is TGTGCCTGGGAAATAAGTCTGCGCTCTGGAAACACCATATATTTT.

This chain connects TRBV6-1 to TRBJ2-5, with D tentatively TRBD2 (6 bases). In germline, CDR1 is MNHNS, CDR2 SASEGT. V dropped 3 bases and J dropped 0 bases, with 11 bases sitting between them. CDR3 length: 15 residues. The CDR3 sequence is CASSDLALYQETQYF. The CDR3 region has the DNA TGTGCCAGCAGTGATCTAGCGCTGTACCAAGAGACCCAGTACTTC.

The genes are TRBV5-8 and TRBJ2-3; 13 nucleotides agree with TRBD2. Germline V gene sequence: CDR1 SGHTS, CDR2 YDEGEE. The CDR3 runs to 16 residues. The junction had 4 bases not matched to a gene; V was cut back by 3 bases and J by 3 bases. The CDR3 nucleotides read TGTGCCAGCAGCTGGGGGACTAGCGGGACAACAGATACGCAGTATTTT. It translates to CASSWGTSGTTDTQYF.

The V gene is TRBV27, the J gene TRBJ2-3; no clear D gene. The CDR3 sequence is 14 residues long. V was clipped by 5 bases and J by 2 bases, with 11 bases between them. The germline V gene encodes CDR1 MNHEY and CDR2 SMNVEV (reference sequence). The CDR3 DNA is TGTGCCAGCAGTCCGCCCCCTTACACAGATACGCAGTATTTT. Translation: CASSPPPYTDTQYF.

The chain links TRBV19 to TRBJ1-5; D unclear. This CDR3 is 15 amino acids long. Germline loops: CDR1 LNHDA, CDR2 SQIVND (reference sequence). V shed 1 base and J shed 1 base, with 8 bases lying between them. CDR3 in amino acids: CASSIVEGSNQPQHF. CDR3 DNA sequence: TGTGCCAGTAGTATAGTTGAGGGCAGCAATCAGCCCCAGCATTTT.

This chain uses TRBV27 with TRBJ2-1, with 13 nucleotides matching TRBD2. J lost 5 bases, V lost 6 bases, and 7 bases had no gene match. Germline CDR1 and CDR2: MNHEY and SMNVEV (reference sequence). This CDR3 contains 16 residues. The CDR3 spells CASSPHGTSGNNEQFF. CDR3 DNA sequence: TGTGCCAGCAGCCCTCACGGGACTAGCGGGAACAATGAGCAGTTCTTC.

The genes are TRBV6-1 and TRBJ2-1; D is perhaps TRBD2 (5 bases). The CDR3 totals 17 residues. Germline V gene lookup returns CDR1 MNHNS and CDR2 SASEGT. With 4 bases removed from V and 5 bases from J, the gap between germline ends came to 21 bases. The CDR3 DNA is TGTGCCAGCAGTGCCCACTCCACGGGATACCAACACAATGAGCAGTTCTTC. Amino acids: CASSAHSTGYQHNEQFF.

The V gene is TRBV7-8, the J gene TRBJ2-1; 12 nucleotides match TRBD2. CDR1 is SGHVS, CDR2 FQNEAQ, per germline. V lost 5 bases to trimming and J lost 10 bases; unmatched junction nucleotides: 9. CDR3 length: 15 amino acids. The CDR3 sequence is CASSQTGLAGKEQFF. CDR3 DNA sequence: TGTGCCAGCAGCCAAACGGGACTAGCGGGTAAGGAGCAGTTCTTC.

Turning to this clone: One end of the junction does not line up with germline, which may come from a read error. V is TRBV7-7 and J is TRBJ2-3; 13 bases fit TRBD2. This CDR3 has 15 residues. Germline V gives CDR1 SSHAT, CDR2 FNYEAQ (reference sequence). Here the CDR3 reads CASSLGLAGVDTQYF. Written as DNA, the CDR3 is TGTGCTAGCAGCTTAGGACTAGCGGGAGTGGATACGCAGTATTTT.

The genes are TRBV11-3 and TRBJ2-3, with a possible D match to TRBD2 (5 bases). Deletions cut 1 base from V and 6 bases from J, with 11 bases between. Looked up from germline, CDR1 is SGHNT and CDR2 is YENEEA. This CDR3 contains 14 residues. The CDR3 protein is CASSLGGGSDTQYF. DNA for the CDR3: TGTGCCAGCAGCTTAGGAGGCGGGTCTGATACGCAGTATTTT.

The rearrangement joins TRBV14 to TRBJ2-1; no firm D call. V was clipped by 4 bases and J by 0 bases, with 13 bases between them. The CDR3 length is 16 residues. The germline V gene encodes CDR1 SGHDN and CDR2 FVKESK. CDR3 sequence: CASSPLGGSSYNEQFF. For the CDR3, the DNA is TGTGCCAGCAGCCCCCTGGGCGGAAGCTCCTACAATGAGCAGTTCTTC.

The chain couples TRBV30 to TRBJ2-3; the match to TRBD2 covers 9 bases. Germline loops: CDR1 GTSNPN, CDR2 SVGIG (reference sequence). After removal of 3 bases from V and 4 bases from J, the junction contained 5 bases not matched to a gene. There are 14 residues in the CDR3. The CDR3 loop reads CAWRVAGVSDTQYF. The CDR3 DNA follows: TGTGCCTGGAGGGTAGCGGGAGTATCAGATACGCAGTATTTT.

The chain uses TRBV18 and TRBJ2-2, with a weak D call TRBD1 (6 bases). The CDR3 has 16 residues. Per the germline V gene, CDR1 is KGHSH and CDR2 is LQKENI. V was trimmed by 3 bases and J by 0 bases, leaving 11 bases between them. CDR3 in amino acids: CASSPDRISNTGELFF. The CDR3 DNA is TGTGCCAGCTCACCCGACAGGATATCGAACACCGGGGAGCTGTTTTTT.

The gene calls are TRBV2 and TRBJ2-1; 11 bases line up with TRBD2. This CDR3 is built from 14 residues. Germline assignment: CDR1 SNHLY and CDR2 FYNNEI. Germline trimming cut 6 bases from V and 9 bases from J; bases unmatched to any gene: 7. The CDR3: CASRVTSGSGEQFF. CDR3 in DNA: TGTGCCAGCAGGGTAACTAGCGGGAGCGGTGAGCAGTTCTTC.

The rearrangement uses TRBV7-9 and TRBJ2-2; the match to TRBD1 covers 9 bases. Germline loops: CDR1 SEHNR, CDR2 FQNEAQ (reference sequence). The CDR3 loop spans 14 amino acids. V shed 1 base, J shed 6 bases, and the junction held 0 bases outside the gene matches. CDR3 nucleotides: TGTGCCAGCAGCTTAGGGACAGGGGCCGGGGAGCTGTTTTTT. Its protein is CASSLGTGAGELFF.

The chain carries TRBV20-1 and TRBJ2-7; D ambiguous. Per the germline V gene, CDR1 is DFQATT and CDR2 is SNEGSKA (reference sequence). V lost 4 bases and J 2 bases, leaving 6 bases between the germline ends. CDR3 length equals 11 residues. CDR3 sequence: CSATGAYEQYF. The CDR3 nucleotides read TGCAGTGCTACTGGGGCCTACGAGCAGTACTTC.

This chain uses TRBV7-2 with TRBJ2-1; TRBD2 agrees at 8 bases. The CDR3 is 16 residues long. With 3 bases clipped from V and 3 bases from J, the junction kept 7 bases outside the gene matches. The germline V gene has CDR1 SGHTA and CDR2 FQGNSA. Here the CDR3 reads CASSLGLSGSYNEQFF. The CDR3 DNA follows: TGTGCCAGCAGCTTGGGGTTGAGCGGGAGCTACAATGAGCAGTTCTTC.

V is TRBV5-1 and J is TRBJ2-5, with TRBD2 matching 12 bases. V trimming: 4 bases; J trimming: 4 bases; junction bases outside the gene matches: 14. Germline values: CDR1 SGHRS, CDR2 YFSETQ. CDR3 length: 18 amino acids. The CDR3 region is CASSPRGLAGSFAETQYF. Written as DNA, the CDR3 is TGCGCCAGCAGCCCCAGAGGACTAGCGGGATCTTTTGCAGAGACCCAGTACTTC.

V gene TRBV5-1 combines with J gene TRBJ2-5, with D tentatively TRBD1 or TRBD2 (5 bases each). Germline lookup yields CDR1 SGHRS and CDR2 YFSETQ. CDR3 length: 16 residues. The ends were cut back, 0 bases at V and 5 bases at J, with 17 bases in the middle. Written as DNA, the CDR3 is TGCGCCAGCAGCTTGGAGGTGTCGGGGACGTGGGAGACCCAGTACTTC. Translation gives CASSLEVSGTWETQYF.

This chain uses TRBV7-3 with TRBJ1-2; no definite D call. The CDR3 loop spans 14 amino acids. Germline CDR1 and CDR2: SGHTA and FQGTGA. Trimming cost V 2 bases and J 7 bases, with 14 bases left between them. The DNA for the CDR3 is TGTGCCAGCAGCTTATCCCCCCAGGATGGTGGCTACACCTTC. Translation: CASSLSPQDGGYTF.

The chain is built from TRBV6-4 and TRBJ2-5; 7 bases fit TRBD2. Trimming at V came to 4 bases and at J to 7 bases, leaving 18 bases not matched to a gene. The CDR3 consists of 17 residues. CDR1 and CDR2 from the germline V gene are MRHNA and SNTAGT. In DNA form, the CDR3 reads TGTGCCAGCAGTGGCCGTGTTTGGCTAGCGGAAATCGGGACCCAGTACTTC. Translation: CASSGRVWLAEIGTQYF.

This sequence joins TRBV5-4 and TRBJ1-1, with 11 bases aligning to TRBD1. CDR1 and CDR2 (germline): SGHNT, YYREEE (reference sequence). CDR3 length equals 15 residues. The J segment lost 9 bases and the V segment lost 0 bases, leaving 7 bases of the junction unmatched. The CDR3 reads CASSLAGQGAYKAFF. The CDR3 bases are TGTGCCAGCAGCTTGGCCGGACAGGGGGCGTATAAAGCTTTCTTT.

The chain recombines TRBV2 with TRBJ2-1, with 11 bases matching TRBD2. CDR3 length: 18 residues. V lost 8 bases and J lost 0; bases outside the gene matches: 12. CDR1 and CDR2 from the germline V gene are SNHLY and FYNNEI. The CDR3 coding sequence is TGTGCCAGCCGCCCCGGGCTAGCGGGAGGCTTCTCCTACAATGAGCAGTTCTTC. Translating gives CASRPGLAGGFSYNEQFF.

The J gene is TRBJ1-5, the V gene TRBV7-8, with D tentatively TRBD1 (5 bases). Germline loops: CDR1 SGHVS, CDR2 FQNEAQ. This CDR3 is built from 15 residues. Trimming left V 1 base short and J 5 bases short, with 12 bases between. CDR3 in DNA: TGTGCCAGCAGCTTAGACAGGTCGGGCGATCAGCCCCAGCATTTT. Translating it yields CASSLDRSGDQPQHF.